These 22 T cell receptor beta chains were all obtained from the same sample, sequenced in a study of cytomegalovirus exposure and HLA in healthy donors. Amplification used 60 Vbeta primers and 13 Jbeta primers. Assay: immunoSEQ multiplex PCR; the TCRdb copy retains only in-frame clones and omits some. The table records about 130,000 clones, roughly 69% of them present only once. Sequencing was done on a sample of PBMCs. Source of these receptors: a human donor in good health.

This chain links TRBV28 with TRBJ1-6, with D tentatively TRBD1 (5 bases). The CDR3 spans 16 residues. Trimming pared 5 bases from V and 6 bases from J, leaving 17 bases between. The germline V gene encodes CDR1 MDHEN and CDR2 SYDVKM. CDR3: CASSPLAGTPNSPLHF. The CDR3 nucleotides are TGTGCCAGCAGTCCCTTGGCGGGGACGCCTAATTCACCCCTCCACTTT.

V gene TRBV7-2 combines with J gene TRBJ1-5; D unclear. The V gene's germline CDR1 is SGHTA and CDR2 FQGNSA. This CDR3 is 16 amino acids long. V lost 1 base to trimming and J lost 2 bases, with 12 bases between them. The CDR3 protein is CASSLVGSIGNQPQHF. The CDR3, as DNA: TGTGCCAGCAGCTTAGTGGGGAGCATAGGCAATCAGCCCCAGCATTTT.

DNA of the CDR3: TGTGCCAGCAGCTTAGCCCTCTCCTCGAGGGGGAGTGAGCAGTTCTTC. Protein product: CASSLALSSRGSEQFF. The chain carries TRBV7-2 and TRBJ2-1; TRBD1 is a possible D gene (6 bases). This CDR3 is 16 amino acids long. Germline V gene lookup returns CDR1 SGHTA and CDR2 FQGNSA. V was cut by 0 bases and J by 9 bases, with 18 bases left in between.

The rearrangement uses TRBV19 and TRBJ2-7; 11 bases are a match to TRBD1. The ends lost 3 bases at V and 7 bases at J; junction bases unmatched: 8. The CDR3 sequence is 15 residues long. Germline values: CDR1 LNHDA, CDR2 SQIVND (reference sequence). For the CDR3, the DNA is TGTGCCAGTAGTATCTGGGACAGGGGGATTGGTGAGCAGTACTTC. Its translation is CASSIWDRGIGEQYF.

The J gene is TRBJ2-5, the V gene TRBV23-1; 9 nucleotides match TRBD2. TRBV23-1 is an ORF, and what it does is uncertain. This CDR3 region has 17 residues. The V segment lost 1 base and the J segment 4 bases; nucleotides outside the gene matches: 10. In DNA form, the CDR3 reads TGCGCCAGCAGTCAATGGAAATTAGCGGGAGTGTCAGAGACCCAGTACTTC. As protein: CASSQWKLAGVSETQYF.

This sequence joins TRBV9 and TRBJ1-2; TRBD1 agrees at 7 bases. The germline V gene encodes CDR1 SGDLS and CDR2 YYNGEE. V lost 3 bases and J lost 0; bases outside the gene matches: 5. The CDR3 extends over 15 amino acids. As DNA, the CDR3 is TGTGCCAGCAGCGCACCACAGGGGTCTAACTATGGCTACACCTTC. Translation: CASSAPQGSNYGYTF.

CDR3 protein: CASSVRDDYGYTF. CDR3 coding DNA: TGTGCCAGCAGTGTCCGGGATGACTATGGCTACACCTTC. The rearrangement uses TRBV6-1 and TRBJ1-2; D is unresolved. This CDR3 comprises 13 residues. Germline-derived CDR1 and CDR2 are MNHNS and SASEGT. V was cut by 4 bases and J by 3 bases, with 9 bases left in between.

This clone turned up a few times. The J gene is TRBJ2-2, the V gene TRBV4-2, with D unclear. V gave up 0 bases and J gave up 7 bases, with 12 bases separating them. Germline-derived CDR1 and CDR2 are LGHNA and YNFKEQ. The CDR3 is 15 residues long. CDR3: CASSQEQLSGGELFF. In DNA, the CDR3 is TGTGCCAGCAGCCAAGAACAGCTGAGTGGCGGGGAGCTGTTTTTT.

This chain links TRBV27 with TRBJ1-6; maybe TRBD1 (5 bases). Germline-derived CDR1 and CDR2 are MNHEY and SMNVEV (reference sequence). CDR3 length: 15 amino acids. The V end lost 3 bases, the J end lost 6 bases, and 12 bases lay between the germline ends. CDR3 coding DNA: TGTGCCAGCAGTTTGATAGGGGCCCTTAATTCACCCCTCCACTTT. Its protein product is CASSLIGALNSPLHF.

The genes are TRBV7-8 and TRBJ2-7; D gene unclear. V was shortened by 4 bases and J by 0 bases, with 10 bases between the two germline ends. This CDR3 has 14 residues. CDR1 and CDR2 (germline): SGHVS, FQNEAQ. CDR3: CASSSFGPSYEQYF. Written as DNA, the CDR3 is TGTGCCAGCAGCTCCTTTGGGCCCTCCTACGAGCAGTACTTC.

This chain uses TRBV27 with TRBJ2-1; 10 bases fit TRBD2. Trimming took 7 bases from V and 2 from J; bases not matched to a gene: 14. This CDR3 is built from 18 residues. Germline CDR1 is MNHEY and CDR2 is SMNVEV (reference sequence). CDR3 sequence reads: CASIATAGGPLTYNEQFF. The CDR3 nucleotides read TGTGCCAGCATCGCTACAGCGGGAGGGCCCTTAACCTACAATGAGCAGTTCTTC.

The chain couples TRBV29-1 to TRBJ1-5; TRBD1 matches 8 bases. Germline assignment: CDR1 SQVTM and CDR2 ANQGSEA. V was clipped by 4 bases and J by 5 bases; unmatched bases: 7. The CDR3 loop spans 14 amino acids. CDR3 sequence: CSVAPAGGHQPQHF. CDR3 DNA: TGCAGCGTTGCACCCGCAGGGGGCCATCAGCCCCAGCATTTT.

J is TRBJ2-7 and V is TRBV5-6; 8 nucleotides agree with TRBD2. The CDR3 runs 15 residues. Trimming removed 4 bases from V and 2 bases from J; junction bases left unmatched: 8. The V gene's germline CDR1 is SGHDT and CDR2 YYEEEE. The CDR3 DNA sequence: TGTGCCAGCAGCCTAGCCGGGGGGGCCCCCTACGAGCAGTACTTC. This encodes CASSLAGGAPYEQYF.

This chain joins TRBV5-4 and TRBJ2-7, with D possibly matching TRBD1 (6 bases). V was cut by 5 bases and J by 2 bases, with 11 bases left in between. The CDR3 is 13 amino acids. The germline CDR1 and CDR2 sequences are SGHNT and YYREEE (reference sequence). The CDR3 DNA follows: TGTGCCAGCAGGGTGACAGGTGCCTACGAGCAGTACTTC. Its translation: CASRVTGAYEQYF.

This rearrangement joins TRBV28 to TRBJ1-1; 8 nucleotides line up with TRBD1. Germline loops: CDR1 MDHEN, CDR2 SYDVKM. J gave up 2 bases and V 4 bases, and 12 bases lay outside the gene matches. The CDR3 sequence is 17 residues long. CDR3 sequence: CASSSPIGTGLNTEAFF. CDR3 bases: TGTGCCAGCAGTTCTCCCATCGGGACAGGCCTTAACACTGAAGCTTTCTTT.

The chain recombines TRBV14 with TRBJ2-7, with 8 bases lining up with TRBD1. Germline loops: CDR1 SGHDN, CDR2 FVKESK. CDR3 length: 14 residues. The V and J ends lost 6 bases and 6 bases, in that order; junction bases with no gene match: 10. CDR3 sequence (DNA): TGTGCCAGCAGGCGCTCAGGGGGCCCCTCCGAGCAGTACTTC. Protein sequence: CASRRSGGPSEQYF.

CDR3: CASSTMEKLFF. In DNA form, the CDR3 reads TGTGCCAGCAGTACTATGGAAAAACTGTTTTTT. V and J are TRBV6-6 and TRBJ1-4, with D hard to call. This CDR3 has 11 amino acids. Germline CDR1 and CDR2: MNHNY and SVGAGI (reference sequence). V lost 5 bases and J lost 8, with 6 bases in between.

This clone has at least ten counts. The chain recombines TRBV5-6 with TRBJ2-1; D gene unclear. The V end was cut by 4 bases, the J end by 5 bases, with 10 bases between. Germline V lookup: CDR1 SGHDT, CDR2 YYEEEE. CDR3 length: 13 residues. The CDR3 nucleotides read TGTGCCAGCAGCCCGGCGAGGCACAATGAGCAGTTCTTC. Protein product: CASSPARHNEQFF.

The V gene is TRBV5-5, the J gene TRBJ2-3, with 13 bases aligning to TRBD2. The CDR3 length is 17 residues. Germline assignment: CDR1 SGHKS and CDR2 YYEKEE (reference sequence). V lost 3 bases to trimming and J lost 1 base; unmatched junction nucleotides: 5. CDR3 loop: CASSSGLAGTRTDTQYF. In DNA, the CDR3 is TGTGCCAGCAGCTCGGGACTAGCGGGGACCCGCACAGATACGCAGTATTTT.

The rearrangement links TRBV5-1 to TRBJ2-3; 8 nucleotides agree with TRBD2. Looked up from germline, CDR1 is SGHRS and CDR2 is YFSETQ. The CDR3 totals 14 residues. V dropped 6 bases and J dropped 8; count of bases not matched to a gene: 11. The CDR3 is CASTPGLEIGTQYF. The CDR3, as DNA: TGCGCCAGCACCCCGGGACTAGAGATTGGTACGCAGTATTTT.

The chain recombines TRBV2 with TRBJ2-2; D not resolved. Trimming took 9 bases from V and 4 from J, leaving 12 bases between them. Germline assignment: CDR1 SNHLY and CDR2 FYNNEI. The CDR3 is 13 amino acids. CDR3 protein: CASNKAFTGELFF. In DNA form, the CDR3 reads TGTGCCAGTAATAAAGCGTTCACCGGGGAGCTGTTTTTT.

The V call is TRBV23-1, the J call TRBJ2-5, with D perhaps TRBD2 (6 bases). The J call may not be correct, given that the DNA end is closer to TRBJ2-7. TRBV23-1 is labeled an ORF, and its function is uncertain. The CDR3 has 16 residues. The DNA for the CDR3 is TGCGCCAGCACCTCGTCCCTACAGGAGGGAAACTACGAGCAGTACTTC. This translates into CASTSSLQEGNYEQYF.